What follows is one TCR beta chain and its context. As yet, its antigen is unknown. Germline-derived CDR1 and CDR2 are LNHDA and SQIVND (reference sequence). V was trimmed by 8 bases and J by 0 bases, leaving 10 bases between them. The CDR3 length is 14 residues. These data belong to a study of shared clonotypes between healthy human individuals. Across the study: The donors, two women and a few men, were aged 18 to 49. The study's findings and limits: The sole specimen, blood, was sampled, and tissue repertoires likely differ.

Some 30,000 T cell genomes, or roughly 200 ng DNA, went into the sorted-subset replicate PCRs. Profiling relied on immunoSEQ multiplex PCR, and the TCRdb table lists in-frame clones only, not all of them. The data hold around 510,000 clones, with 95% to 96% observed a single time. A CD45RA-negative memory subset and a CD45RA+ naive subset were separated from the CD4+ cells. Material: naive CD4+ T cells sorted from blood. The subset here: CD45RA+ positively selected. The chain uses TRBV19 and TRBJ1-4, with D perhaps matching TRBD1 (6 bases). This TCR came from a woman between 25 and 40 years old in good health. The DNA of the CDR3 is TGTGCCAGTGGTAGACAGGCAACTAATGAAAAACTGTTTTTT. Amino acids: CASGRQATNEKLFF.